The 17 T cell receptor beta chains listed next were all sequenced from one sample in a study of blood T cell repertoires in COVID-19. Profiled with immunoSEQ multiplex PCR; TCRdb holds only in-frame clones, not every one. The sample has around 150,000 clones; 92% are singletons. The material sequenced was peripheral blood. The receptors were sampled from a man aged 25-45 years with COVID-19, enrolled during active disease.

V is TRBV5-1 and J is TRBJ1-1; D not resolved. Germline CDR1 reads SGHRS; CDR2 reads YFSETQ. V was pared by 0 bases and J by 1 base, with 10 bases between. CDR3 length: 15 amino acids. CDR3 loop: CASSLVGFSNTEAFF. CDR3 DNA: TGCGCCAGCAGCTTGGTCGGTTTTTCGAACACTGAAGCTTTCTTT. The full variable domain, in which reference TRBV5-1 and TRBJ1-1 provide the parts outside the CDR3, is KAGVTQTPRYLIKTRGQQVTLSCSPISGHRSVSWYQQTPGQGLQFLFEYFSETQRNKGNFPGRFSGRQFSNSRSEMNVSTLELGDSALYLCASSLVGFSNTEAFFGQGTRLTVV.

The chain joins TRBV9 to TRBJ2-6, with D tentatively TRBD1 (6 bases). Germline CDR1 is SGDLS and CDR2 is YYNGEE. This CDR3 contains 19 residues. Trimming removed 0 bases at V and 0 bases at J, with 16 bases between. CDR3 amino acids: CASSVATDSKASGANVLTF. The CDR3 nucleotides read TGTGCCAGCAGCGTAGCTACGGACAGCAAAGCCTCTGGGGCCAACGTCCTGACTTTC. Looking up the rest from reference TRBV9 and TRBJ2-6 gives the full variable domain: DSGVTQTPKHLITATGQRVTLRCSPRSGDLSVYWYQQSLDQGLQFLIQYYNGEERAKGNILERFSAQQFPDLHSELNLSSLELGDSALYFCASSVATDSKASGANVLTFGAGSRLTVL.

The chain joins TRBV18 to TRBJ1-1; 8 bases align to TRBD1. The V and J ends lost 2 bases and 5 bases, in that order; junction bases with no gene match: 7. Germline assignment: CDR1 KGHSH and CDR2 LQKENI. This CDR3 comprises 15 residues. The CDR3 region has the DNA TGTGCCAGCTCACCAAACGCAGGACAGGGAACTGAAGCTTTCTTT. Translated: CASSPNAGQGTEAFF.

The chain couples TRBV27 to TRBJ2-7; perhaps TRBD2 as D (5 bases). Trimming took 3 bases from V and 6 from J, leaving 18 bases between them. Per germline, CDR1 MNHEY and CDR2 SMNVEV (reference sequence). The CDR3 is made up of 15 amino acids. The CDR3 is CASSLPGIGSGEQYF. The CDR3 nucleotides are TGTGCCAGCAGTTTGCCCGGGATCGGTTCGGGCGAGCAGTACTTC.

This rearrangement joins TRBV28 to TRBJ1-3; no reliable D call. The CDR3 has 14 residues. Germline V gives CDR1 MDHEN, CDR2 SYDVKM. Trimming shortened V by 6 bases and J by 2 bases, and 11 bases separated the two germline ends. The CDR3 DNA is TGTGCCAGCAGACAGTCTTCCCCTGGAAACACCATATATTTT. Its translation: CASRQSSPGNTIYF.

V is TRBV27 and J is TRBJ2-6, with D possibly being TRBD2 (5 bases). CDR1 and CDR2 from the germline V gene are MNHEY and SMNVEV (reference sequence). This CDR3 is built from 18 residues. V was shortened by 3 bases and J by 0 bases, with 15 bases between the two germline ends. CDR3 sequence: CASSFGRGWSSGANVLTF. The CDR3 DNA is TGTGCCAGCAGTTTCGGCCGAGGGTGGAGCTCTGGGGCCAACGTCCTGACTTTC. Variable domain in full (rest from reference TRBV27 and TRBJ2-6): EAQVTQNPRYLITVTGKKLTVTCSQNMNHEYMSWYRQDPGLGLRQIYYSMNVEVTDKGDVPEGYKVSRKEKRNFPLILESPSPNQTSLYFCASSFGRGWSSGANVLTFGAGSRLTVL.

The CDR3, as DNA: TGTGCCACCAGTGATTCACGGACTAGCGGGCACGAGCAGTACTTC. Amino acids: CATSDSRTSGHEQYF. The chain joins TRBV24-1 to TRBJ2-7; 11 bases are a match to TRBD2. This CDR3 comprises 15 residues. Germline V gene sequence: CDR1 KGHDR, CDR2 SFDVKD. With 2 bases clipped from V and 5 bases from J, the junction kept 4 bases outside the gene matches.

The V call is TRBV19, the J call TRBJ2-7; D is perhaps TRBD1 (6 bases). Between the trimmed V and J ends, which lost 5 bases and 7 bases, there was a span of 21 bases. Germline V gives CDR1 LNHDA, CDR2 SQIVND (reference sequence). The CDR3 is 15 amino acids. The CDR3 DNA follows: TGTGCCAGTAGTTCCGGACAGACCCTTGGGCGGGAGCAGTACTTC. This translates into CASSSGQTLGREQYF.

V gene TRBV18 combines with J gene TRBJ2-5, with TRBD1 identical over 7 bases. With 6 bases clipped from V and 4 bases from J, the junction kept 8 bases outside the gene matches. Germline V gene sequence: CDR1 KGHSH, CDR2 LQKENI. The CDR3 sequence is 14 residues long. The chain's CDR3 is CASSSQRDRETQYF. CDR3 coding DNA: TGTGCCAGCTCTTCCCAACGGGACAGAGAGACCCAGTACTTC.

The chain combines TRBV2 with TRBJ1-5, with TRBD1 matching over 12 bases. CDR3 length equals 15 residues. The junction had 2 bases not matched to a gene; V was cut back by 4 bases and J by 4 bases. Germline assignment: CDR1 SNHLY and CDR2 FYNNEI. This CDR3 is CASSAGQGANQPQHF. CDR3 nucleotides: TGTGCCAGCAGTGCGGGACAGGGGGCGAATCAGCCCCAGCATTTT.

This chain joins TRBV9 and TRBJ1-2; perhaps TRBD1 as D (5 bases). There are 16 residues in the CDR3. With 0 bases removed from V and 6 bases from J, the gap between germline ends came to 18 bases. Per the germline V gene, CDR1 is SGDLS and CDR2 is YYNGEE. CDR3 in amino acids: CASSVGSGWFSDGYTF. The CDR3 DNA reads as TGTGCCAGCAGCGTAGGATCAGGGTGGTTTTCCGATGGCTACACCTTC. The variable domain in full, with the rest retrieved from reference TRBV9 and TRBJ1-2, is DSGVTQTPKHLITATGQRVTLRCSPRSGDLSVYWYQQSLDQGLQFLIQYYNGEERAKGNILERFSAQQFPDLHSELNLSSLELGDSALYFCASSVGSGWFSDGYTFGSGTRLTVV.

The rearrangement links TRBV28 to TRBJ2-4; 10 positions match TRBD1. The V and J ends lost 6 bases and 9 bases, in that order; junction bases with no gene match: 8. The CDR3 runs 14 residues. Germline V lookup: CDR1 MDHEN, CDR2 SYDVKM. The DNA for the CDR3 is TGTGCCAGCAGCCCGGGACAGGGGATGTTCATTCAGTACTTC. It codes for CASSPGQGMFIQYF.

V gene TRBV6-1 combines with J gene TRBJ2-1; possibly TRBD1 for D (5 bases). The germline V gene encodes CDR1 MNHNS and CDR2 SASEGT. Between the trimmed V and J ends, which lost 2 bases and 6 bases, there was a span of 11 bases. The CDR3 contains 14 residues. CDR3 in DNA: TGTGCCAGCAGTGAACAGGGAATAAGCAATGAGCAGTTCTTC. Protein: CASSEQGISNEQFF.

V gene TRBV3-1 (or the pseudogene TRBV3-2) combines with J gene TRBJ1-2, with TRBD1 matching over 9 bases. In germline, CDR1 is LGHDT, CDR2 YNNKEL (reference sequence). V was pared by 1 base and J by 5 bases, with 5 bases of the junction left unmatched. The CDR3 spans 15 residues. The CDR3 DNA reads TGTGCCAGCAGCCAAGTGACAGGGGGAGGGTATGGCTACACCTTC. Protein product: CASSQVTGGGYGYTF.

The J gene is TRBJ1-2, the V gene TRBV6-5, with TRBD1 as a possible D gene (5 bases). The CDR3 runs to 12 residues. With 2 bases removed from V and 7 bases from J, the gap between germline ends came to 8 bases. The germline V gene encodes CDR1 MNHEY and CDR2 SVGAGI. The CDR3 loop reads CASSYQGSGYTF. The CDR3 nucleotides read TGTGCCAGCAGTTACCAGGGTTCTGGCTACACCTTC.

The rearrangement uses TRBV24-1 and TRBJ2-3; 8 bases line up with TRBD2. Losses at the gene ends were 5 bases for V and 1 base for J; bases not matched to a gene: 13. Germline V gives CDR1 KGHDR, CDR2 SFDVKD. The length of the CDR3 is 18 residues. The CDR3 is CATSGVPSGGVGTDTQYF. Here the CDR3 DNA reads TGTGCCACCAGTGGAGTCCCTTCGGGGGGGGTGGGCACAGATACGCAGTATTTT.

The chain couples TRBV7-2 to TRBJ1-2; 7 bases are shared with TRBD1. The CDR3 has 12 residues. With V trimmed by 5 bases and J by 14 bases, 11 bases remained unmatched. From germline, CDR1 is SGHTA and CDR2 FQGNSA. Written as DNA, the CDR3 is TGTGCCAGCAGCGCCGACAGGGCCGAACAAACCTTC. It specifies CASSADRAEQTF.